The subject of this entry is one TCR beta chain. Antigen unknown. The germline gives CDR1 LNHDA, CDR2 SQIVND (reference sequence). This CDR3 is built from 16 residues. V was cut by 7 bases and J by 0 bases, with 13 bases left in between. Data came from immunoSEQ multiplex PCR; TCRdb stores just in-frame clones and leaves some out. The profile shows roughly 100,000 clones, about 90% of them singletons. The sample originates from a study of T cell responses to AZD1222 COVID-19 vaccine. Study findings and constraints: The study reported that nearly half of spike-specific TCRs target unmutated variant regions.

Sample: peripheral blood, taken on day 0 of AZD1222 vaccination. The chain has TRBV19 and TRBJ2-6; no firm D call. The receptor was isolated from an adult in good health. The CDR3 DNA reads TGTGCCAGTAAAGTAGGACCGAGCTCTGGGGCCAACGTCCTGACTTTC. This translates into CASKVGPSSGANVLTF.